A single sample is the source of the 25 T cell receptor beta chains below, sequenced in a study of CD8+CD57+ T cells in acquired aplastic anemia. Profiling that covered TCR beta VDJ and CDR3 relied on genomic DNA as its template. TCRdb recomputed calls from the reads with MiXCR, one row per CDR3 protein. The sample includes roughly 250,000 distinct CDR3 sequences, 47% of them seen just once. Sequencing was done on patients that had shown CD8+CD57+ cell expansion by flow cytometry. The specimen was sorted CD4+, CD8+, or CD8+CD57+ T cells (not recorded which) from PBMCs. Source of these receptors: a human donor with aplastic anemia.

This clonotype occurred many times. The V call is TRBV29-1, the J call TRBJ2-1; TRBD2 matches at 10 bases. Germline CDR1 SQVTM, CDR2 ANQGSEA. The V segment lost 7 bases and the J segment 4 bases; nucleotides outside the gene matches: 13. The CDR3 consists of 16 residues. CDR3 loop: CSAGGASGSLYNEQFF. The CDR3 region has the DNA TGCAGCGCAGGTGGGGCTAGCGGGAGCCTTTACAATGAGCAGTTCTTC.

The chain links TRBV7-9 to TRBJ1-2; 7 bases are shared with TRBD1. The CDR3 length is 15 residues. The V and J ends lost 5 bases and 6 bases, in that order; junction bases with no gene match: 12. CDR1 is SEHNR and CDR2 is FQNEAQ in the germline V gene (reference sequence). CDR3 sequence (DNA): TGTGCCAGCAGCCGCGCCCCCAGGGGGTTCGATGGCTACACCTTC. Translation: CASSRAPRGFDGYTF.

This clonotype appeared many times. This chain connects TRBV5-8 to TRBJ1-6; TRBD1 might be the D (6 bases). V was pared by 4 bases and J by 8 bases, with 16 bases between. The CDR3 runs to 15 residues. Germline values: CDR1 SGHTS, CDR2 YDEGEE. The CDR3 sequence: CASSPKQGVHSPLHF. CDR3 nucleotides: TGTGCCAGCAGCCCGAAACAGGGTGTTCATTCACCCCTCCACTTT.

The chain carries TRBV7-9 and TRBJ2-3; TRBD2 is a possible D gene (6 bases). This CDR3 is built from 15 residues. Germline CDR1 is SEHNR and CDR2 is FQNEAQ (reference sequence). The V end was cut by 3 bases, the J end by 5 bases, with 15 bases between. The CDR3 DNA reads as TGTGCCAGCAGCTTCATGCGGGGAAGGGGAGATACGCAGTATTTT. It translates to CASSFMRGRGDTQYF.

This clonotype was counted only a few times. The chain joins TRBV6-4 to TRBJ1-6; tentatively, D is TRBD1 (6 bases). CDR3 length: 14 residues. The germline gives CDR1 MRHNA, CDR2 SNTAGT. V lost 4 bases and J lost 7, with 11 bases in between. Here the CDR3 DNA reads TGTGCCAGCAGTGTTTCCGGGACAAATTCACCCCTCCACTTT. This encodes CASSVSGTNSPLHF.

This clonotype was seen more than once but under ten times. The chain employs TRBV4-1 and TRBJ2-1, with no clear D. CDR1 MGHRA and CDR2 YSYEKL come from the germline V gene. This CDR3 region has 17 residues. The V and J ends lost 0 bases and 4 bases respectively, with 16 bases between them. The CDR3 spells CASSQDGLGSPYNEQFF. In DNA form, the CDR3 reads TGCGCCAGCAGCCAAGACGGTCTGGGGTCCCCGTACAATGAGCAGTTCTTC.

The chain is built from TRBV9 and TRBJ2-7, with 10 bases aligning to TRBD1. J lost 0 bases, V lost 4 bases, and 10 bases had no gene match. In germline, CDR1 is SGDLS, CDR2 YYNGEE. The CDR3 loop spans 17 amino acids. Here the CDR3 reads CASSHRDRGPSSYEQYF. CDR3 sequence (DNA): TGTGCCAGCAGCCACAGGGACAGGGGCCCAAGCTCCTACGAGCAGTACTTC.

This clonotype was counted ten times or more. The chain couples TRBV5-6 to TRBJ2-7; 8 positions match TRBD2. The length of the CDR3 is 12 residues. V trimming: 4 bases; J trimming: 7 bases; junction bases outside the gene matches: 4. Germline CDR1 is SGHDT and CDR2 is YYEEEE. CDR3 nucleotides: TGTGCCAGCAGCCGGGGGGGGGTTGAGCAGTACTTC. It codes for CASSRGGVEQYF. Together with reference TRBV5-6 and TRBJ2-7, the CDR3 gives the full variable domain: DAGVTQSPTHLIKTRGQQVTLRCSPKSGHDTVSWYQQALGQGPQFIFQYYEEEERQRGNFPDRFSGHQFPNYSSELNVNALLLGDSALYLCASSRGGVEQYFGPGTRLTVT.

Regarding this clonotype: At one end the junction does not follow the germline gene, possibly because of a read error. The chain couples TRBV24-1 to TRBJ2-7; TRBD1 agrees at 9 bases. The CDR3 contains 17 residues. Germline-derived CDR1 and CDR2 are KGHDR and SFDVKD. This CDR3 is CASSESGLRQGVDEQYF. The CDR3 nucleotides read TGTGCCAGCAGTGAGTCGGGACTACGACAGGGGGTCGACGAGCAGTACTTC.

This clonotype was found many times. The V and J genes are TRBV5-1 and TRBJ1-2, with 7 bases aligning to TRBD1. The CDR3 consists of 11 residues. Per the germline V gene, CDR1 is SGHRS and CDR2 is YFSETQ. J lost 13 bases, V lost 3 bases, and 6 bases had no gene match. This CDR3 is CASSYQGGSTF. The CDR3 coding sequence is TGCGCCAGCAGCTATCAGGGGGGTTCCACCTTC.

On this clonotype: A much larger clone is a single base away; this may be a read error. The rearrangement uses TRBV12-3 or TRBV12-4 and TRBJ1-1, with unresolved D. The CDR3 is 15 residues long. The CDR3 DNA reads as TGTGCCGGCAGCGAATCAATTCCTTCGTCCACTGAAGCTTTCTTT. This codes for CAGSESIPSSTEAFF.

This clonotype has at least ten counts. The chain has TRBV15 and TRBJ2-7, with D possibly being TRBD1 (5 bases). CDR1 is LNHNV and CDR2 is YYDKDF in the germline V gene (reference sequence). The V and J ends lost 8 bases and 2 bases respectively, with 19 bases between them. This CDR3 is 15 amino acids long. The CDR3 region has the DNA TGTGCCACCGGAAAAAACCAGGGCGCTGCCTACGAGCAGTACTTC. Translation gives CATGKNQGAAYEQYF.

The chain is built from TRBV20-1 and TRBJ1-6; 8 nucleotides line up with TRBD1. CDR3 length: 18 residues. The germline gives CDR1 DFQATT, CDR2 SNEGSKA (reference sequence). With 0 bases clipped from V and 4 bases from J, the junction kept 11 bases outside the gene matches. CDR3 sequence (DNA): TGCAGTGCTAGAGATCTTCGGGGACAGGCGAATTATAATTCACCCCTCCACTTT. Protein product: CSARDLRGQANYNSPLHF.

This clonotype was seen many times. For the CDR3, the DNA is TGTGCCACCAGTGATACTAACCTATATTTT. This encodes CATSDTNLYF. The chain links TRBV24-1 to TRBJ1-3; D is unclear. Per germline, CDR1 KGHDR and CDR2 SFDVKD. CDR3 size: 10 residues. V was clipped by 3 bases and J by 14 bases, with 7 bases between them.

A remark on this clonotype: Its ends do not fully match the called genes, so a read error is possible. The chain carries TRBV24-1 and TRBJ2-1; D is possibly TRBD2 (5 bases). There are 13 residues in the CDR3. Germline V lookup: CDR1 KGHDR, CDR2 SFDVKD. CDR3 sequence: CTTSDSRRNEQFF. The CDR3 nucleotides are TGTACCACCAGTGACTCCCGGAGGAATGAGCAGTTCTTC.

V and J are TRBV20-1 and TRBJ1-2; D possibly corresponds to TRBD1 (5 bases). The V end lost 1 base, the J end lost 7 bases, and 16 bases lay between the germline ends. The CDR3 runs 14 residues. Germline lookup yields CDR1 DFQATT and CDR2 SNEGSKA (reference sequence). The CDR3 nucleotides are TGCAGTGCTAGAGCACTAGCGGGGGAGGTTGGCTACACCTTC. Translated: CSARALAGEVGYTF.

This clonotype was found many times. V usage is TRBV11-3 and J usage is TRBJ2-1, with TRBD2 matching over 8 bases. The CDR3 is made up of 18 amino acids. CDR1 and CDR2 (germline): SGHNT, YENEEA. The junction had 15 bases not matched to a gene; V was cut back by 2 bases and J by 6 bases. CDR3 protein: CASSLLPGTSYSGNEQFF. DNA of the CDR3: TGTGCCAGCAGCTTACTCCCCGGGACTAGTTACTCCGGCAATGAGCAGTTCTTC.

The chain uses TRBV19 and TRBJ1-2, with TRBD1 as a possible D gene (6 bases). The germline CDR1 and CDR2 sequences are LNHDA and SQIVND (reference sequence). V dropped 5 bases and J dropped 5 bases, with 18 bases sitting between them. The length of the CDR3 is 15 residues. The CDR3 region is CASSGPGRRGYGYTF. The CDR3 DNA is TGTGCCAGTAGTGGGCCGGGACGGAGGGGGTATGGCTACACCTTC.

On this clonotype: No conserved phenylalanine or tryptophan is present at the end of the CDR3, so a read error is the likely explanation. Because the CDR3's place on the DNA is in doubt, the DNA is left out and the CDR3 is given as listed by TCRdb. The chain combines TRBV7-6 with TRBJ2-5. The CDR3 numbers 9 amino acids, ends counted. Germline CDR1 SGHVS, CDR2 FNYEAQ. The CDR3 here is CASSSTKTT.

CDR3 residues: CASSLEYDRVTEAFF. Here the CDR3 DNA reads TGTGCCAGCAGCTTAGAGTATGACAGGGTCACTGAAGCTTTCTTT. This chain connects TRBV7-9 to TRBJ1-1, with TRBD1 matching over 7 bases. The CDR3 has 15 residues. CDR1 is SEHNR and CDR2 is FQNEAQ in the germline V gene (reference sequence). Losses at the gene ends were 1 base for V and 4 bases for J; bases not matched to a gene: 6.

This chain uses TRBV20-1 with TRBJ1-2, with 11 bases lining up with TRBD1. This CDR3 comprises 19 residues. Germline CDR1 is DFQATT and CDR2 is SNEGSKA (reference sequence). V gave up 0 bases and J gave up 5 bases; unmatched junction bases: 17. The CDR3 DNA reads TGCAGTGCTAGAGACCCGAGGCGCGGACAGGGGGCTTTGGGGTATGGCTACACCTTC. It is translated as CSARDPRRGQGALGYGYTF.

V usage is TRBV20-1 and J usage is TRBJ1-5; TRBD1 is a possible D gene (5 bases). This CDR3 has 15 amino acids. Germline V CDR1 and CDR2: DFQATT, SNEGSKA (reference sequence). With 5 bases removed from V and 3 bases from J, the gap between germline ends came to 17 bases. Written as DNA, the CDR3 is TGCAGTGCTGACATGGGGGGGGGGTACAATCAGCCCCAGCATTTT. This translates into CSADMGGGYNQPQHF.

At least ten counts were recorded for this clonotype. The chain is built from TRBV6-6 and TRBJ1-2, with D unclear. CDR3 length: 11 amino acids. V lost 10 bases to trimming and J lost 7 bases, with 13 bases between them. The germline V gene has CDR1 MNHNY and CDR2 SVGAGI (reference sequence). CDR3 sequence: CAIAPGVGYTF. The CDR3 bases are TGTGCCATCGCCCCCGGGGTTGGCTACACCTTC.

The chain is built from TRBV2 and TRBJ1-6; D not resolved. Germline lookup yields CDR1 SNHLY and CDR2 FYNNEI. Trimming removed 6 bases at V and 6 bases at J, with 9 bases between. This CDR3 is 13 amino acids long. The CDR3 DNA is TGTGCCAGCAGCTGGGAAGCTAATTCACCCCTCCACTTT. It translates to CASSWEANSPLHF.

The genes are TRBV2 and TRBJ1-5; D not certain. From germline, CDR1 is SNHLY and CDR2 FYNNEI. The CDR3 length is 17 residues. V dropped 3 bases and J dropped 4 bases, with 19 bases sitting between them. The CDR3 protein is CASSEAGVRALNQPQHF. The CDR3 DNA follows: TGTGCCAGCAGTGAGGCCGGGGTACGAGCTTTAAATCAGCCCCAGCATTTT.